This T cell receptor (beta chain) came from a study of response to subunit inactivated influenza vaccine. General study findings and limits: Few additional T cells are recruited per seasonal influenza vaccination, authors suggested.

On this clonotype itself: Its antigen remains unidentified.

TCRdb itself ran the RT-PCR reads through MiXCR, one entry per CDR3 protein. The data show about 580,000 distinct CDR3 sequences, 14% seen once. The junction had 8 bases not matched to a gene; V was cut back by 6 bases and J by 3 bases. This CDR3 comprises 15 residues. Looked up from germline, CDR1 is MDHEN and CDR2 is SYDVKM. The chain combines TRBV28 with TRBJ1-3; TRBD1 agrees at 7 bases. This receptor was taken from a man aged 50 or older who received an inactivated influenza vaccine. The material was PBMCs from blood, obtained about 12 days after vaccination. Here the CDR3 reads CASRNRGENGNTIYF. The CDR3 nucleotides read TGTGCCAGCAGGAACAGGGGCGAAAATGGAAACACCATATATTTT.